This TCR beta chain is drawn from a study of blood T cell repertoires in COVID-19. Across the whole study: COVID-19 samples collected from the United States, Italy and Spain covered acute and convalescent phases. The analysed material was cDNA or gDNA that came from T cells, B-cell-depleted T cells, or PBMCs.

Germline V gene sequence: CDR1 SEHNR, CDR2 FQNEAQ (reference sequence). V was pared by 5 bases and J by 6 bases, with 8 bases of the junction left unmatched. The CDR3 is made up of 15 amino acids. How the authors handled the data: Scientists estimated how many nucleated cells there were by amplifying reference gene primers. Sequencing used immunoSEQ multiplex PCR; TCRdb keeps in-frame clones, though not all of them. The D gene and trimming were derived from the DNA, and the V and J assignments and clone size from that table. The table has about 190,000 clones, approximately 82% seen once. The chain combines TRBV7-9 with TRBJ1-1, with 11 positions matching TRBD1. Sequencing used peripheral blood. This TCR came from a middle-aged man with active or convalescent COVID-19. The CDR3 DNA reads as TGTGCCAGCAGCCCTCTGGTGGGACAGGGGGCTGAAGCTTTCTTT. The encoded protein is CASSPLVGQGAEAFF.